Sequencing of this T cell receptor (beta chain) was carried out in a study of blood T cell repertoires in COVID-19. Study as a whole: Specimens from acute and convalescent COVID-19 originated in the United States, Italy and Spain. PBMCs, B-cell-depleted T cells, or T cells were the source of the cDNA or gDNA that made up the material.

Ages ranged from about 18 to 89 years, with residence in under 25 US areas. Participant-given clinical history determined each cohort assignment. Method: immunoSEQ multiplex PCR; TCRdb's copy keeps in-frame clones and lacks some. The repertoire holds fewer than 250,000 clones, with roughly 87% as singletons. The ends were cut back, 3 bases at V and 6 bases at J, with 21 bases in the middle. This CDR3 region has 17 residues. Germline-derived CDR1 and CDR2 are SGDLS and YYNGEE. This rearrangement joins TRBV9 to TRBJ2-2; the D gene is possibly TRBD1 (6 bases). The TCR sequence derives from a man younger than 45 who had recovered from COVID-19. The sample taken for sequencing was PBMCs or T cells enriched from blood (not recorded which). CDR3 in DNA: TGTGCCAGCAGCGCACCGACAGGTGAGGCGTCGGCCGGGGAGCTGTTTTTT. Its translation is CASSAPTGEASAGELFF.